This T cell receptor (beta chain) comes out of a study of shared clonotypes between healthy human individuals. At the level of the study: Contributing individuals were two females and three males aged 18 to 49.

Study results and limitations: Clonotypes not shared had lower generation probabilities than those common to all four donors. The sole specimen, blood, was sampled, and tissue repertoires likely differ.

Turning to this clone: Antigen unknown.

In the sorted-subset replicate PCRs, 200 ng DNA, 25,000 to 30,000 T cell genomes, was used. The data were produced by immunoSEQ multiplex PCR, yet TCRdb's version contains in-frame clones alone and is incomplete. The sample records around 2.5 million clones, over 85% being singletons. CDR1 SGHNT and CDR2 YYREEE come from the germline V gene (reference sequence). This CDR3 comprises 15 residues. The V end lost 4 bases, the J end lost 1 base, and 12 bases lay between the germline ends. Source material: naive CD4+ T cells from PBMCs. Described subset: CD45RA+ positively selected. The chain joins TRBV5-4 to TRBJ1-3; D possibly corresponds to TRBD1 (5 bases). This TCR derives from a man aged 18 to 29 in good health. Some clones in this sample may be carry-over from other donors' samples. As DNA, the CDR3 is TGTGCCAGCAGCCGGCAGGGCACTTCTGGAAACACCATATATTTT. Protein: CASSRQGTSGNTIYF.